This TCR beta chain was identified during a study of CXCR3-negative and CXCR3-positive naive CD8 T cells. Comments on this clonotype: Antigen specificity is unknown.

The germline CDR1 and CDR2 sequences are LGHNA and YNFKEQ. The CDR3 totals 14 residues. All TRB cDNA libraries came from 5' RACE performed with UMI labels. TCRdb reprocessed the 5' RACE reads and reports one entry per CDR3 protein, with no DNA. With roughly 120,000 distinct CDR3 sequences in the sample, the ten largest clones hold about 0.61%. Study findings and constraints: CXCR3-positive naive cells carried more hydrophobic TRB CDR3s than CXCR3-negative naive cells did. In naive cells, CXCR3-negative and CXCR3-positive subsets had similar TRBV-TRBJ usage; memory cells differed.

The V gene is TRBV4-2, the J gene TRBJ2-7. The clonotype comes from a human donor in good health. Some clones in this sample may be carry-over from other donors' samples. The specimen sequenced was naive CXCR3+ CD8+ T cells from blood. Subset in this sample: CD45RO-CCR7+CD27+CD95- naive CD8+ T cells expressing CXCR3 (TNR3+). The chain's CDR3 is CASSQDGESYEQYF.